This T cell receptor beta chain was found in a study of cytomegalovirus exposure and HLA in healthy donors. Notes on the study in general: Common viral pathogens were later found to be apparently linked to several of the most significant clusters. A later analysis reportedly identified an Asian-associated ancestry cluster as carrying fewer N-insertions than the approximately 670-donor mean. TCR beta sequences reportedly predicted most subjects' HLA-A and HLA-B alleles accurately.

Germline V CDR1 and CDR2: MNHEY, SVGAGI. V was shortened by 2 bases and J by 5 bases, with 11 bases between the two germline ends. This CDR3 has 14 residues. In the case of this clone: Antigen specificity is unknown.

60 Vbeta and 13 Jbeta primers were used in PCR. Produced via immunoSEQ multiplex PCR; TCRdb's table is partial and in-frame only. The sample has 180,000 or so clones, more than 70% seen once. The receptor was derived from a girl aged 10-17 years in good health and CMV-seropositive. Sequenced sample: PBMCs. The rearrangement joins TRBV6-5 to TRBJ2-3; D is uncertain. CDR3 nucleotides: TGTGCCAGCAGTTACCGGTTGACGGGAGATACGCAGTATTTT. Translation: CASSYRLTGDTQYF.